This TCR beta chain was profiled in a study of blood T cell repertoires in COVID-19. Study overall: The United States, Italy and Spain provided the acute and convalescent COVID-19 samples. PBMCs, B-cell-depleted T cells, or T cells provided the cDNA or gDNA that made up the material.

Unmatched junction bases numbered 5, after V lost 3 bases and J lost 5 bases. Germline loops: CDR1 SEHNR, CDR2 FQNEAQ (reference sequence). This CDR3 contains 14 residues. The authors' processing: For nucleated cells, counts were estimated from reference gene primer amplification. The data were produced by immunoSEQ multiplex PCR, yet TCRdb's version contains in-frame clones alone and is incomplete. From that table come the V and J calls and clone size; the DNA was used to work out D and trimming. The data show about 120,000 clones, about 79% seen once. Sequencing used peripheral blood. The V gene is TRBV7-9, the J gene TRBJ2-7; TRBD1 matches 9 bases. The clonotype originates from a man in his forties with active or convalescent COVID-19. The CDR3 is CASSLGTGINEQYF. Here the CDR3 DNA reads TGTGCCAGCAGCTTGGGGACAGGGATCAACGAGCAGTACTTC.